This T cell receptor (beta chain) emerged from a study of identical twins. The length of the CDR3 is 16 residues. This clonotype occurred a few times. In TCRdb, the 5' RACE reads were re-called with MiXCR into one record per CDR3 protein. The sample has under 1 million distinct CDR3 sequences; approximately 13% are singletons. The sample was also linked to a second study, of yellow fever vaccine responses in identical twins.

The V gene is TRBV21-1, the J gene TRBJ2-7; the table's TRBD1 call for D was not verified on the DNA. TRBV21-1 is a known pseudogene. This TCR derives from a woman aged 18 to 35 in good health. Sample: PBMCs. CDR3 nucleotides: TGTGCCAGCAGGCATCCCGGGACAGAGGCCGACTACGAGCAGTACGTC. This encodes CASRHPGTEADYEQYV.